This TCR beta chain stems from a study of blood T cell repertoires in COVID-19. Study-wide context: Sites in the United States, Italy and Spain provided acute and convalescent COVID-19 samples. PBMCs, B-cell-depleted T cells, or T cells provided the cDNA or gDNA that made up the material.

In the original analysis: From reference gene primer amplification, estimates of nucleated cell counts were derived. The protocol was immunoSEQ multiplex PCR, while the TCRdb copy is restricted to in-frame clones and leaves out a portion. V and J calls and clone size are those listed in that table; D and trimming were worked out from the DNA. There are some 100,000 clones in the sample; 85% occur only once, and 1.5% to 2% lies in the top ten. CDR3 length: 17 residues. V shed 0 bases, J shed 4 bases, and the junction held 9 bases outside the gene matches. Germline V gene sequence: CDR1 SGHNT, CDR2 YYREEE (reference sequence).

The specimen was peripheral blood. The chain uses TRBV5-4 and TRBJ1-1; TRBD1 matches at 10 bases. This receptor was taken from a woman aged 65 to 85 with active or convalescent COVID-19. The DNA for the CDR3 is TGTGCCAGCAGCTTGGATCGACAGGGGGCGCTTAGCACTGAAGCTTTCTTT. The encoded protein is CASSLDRQGALSTEAFF.